A selection of T cell receptor beta chains follows, all from one sample in a study of chemoradiotherapy in HPV16-positive cancers. TCRdb keeps only in-frame clones here, not all; method: immunoSEQ multiplex PCR. The table includes tens of thousands of clones, roughly 92% detected once. Sequenced material: blood, taken from a patient who underwent chemoradiotherapy. These receptor sequences come from a human donor with HPV-associated anogenital cancer. Both conserved end residues are part of each CDR3. The D gene is left open where the match is weak. Clone size, where shown, is once, few, many, or a class for clones that have expanded.

d_gene: .; v_gene: TRBV5-4; j_gene: TRBJ2-7; abundance: .; CDR3nt: TGTGCCAGCAGCTTGTGGGGGTCAGGGGCCGAGCAGTACTTC; CDR3aa: CASSLWGSGAEQYF
d_gene: TRBD1; v_gene: TRBV19; j_gene: TRBJ1-2; abundance: .; CDR3nt: TGTGCCAGTAGTATTGGGACAGGGAAGGGCTACACCTTC; CDR3aa: CASSIGTGKGYTF
d_gene: .; v_gene: TRBV4-3; j_gene: TRBJ1-5; abundance: once; CDR3nt: TGCGCCAGCAGCAGCCAGTGGGCGAATCAGCCCCAGCATTTT; CDR3aa: CASSSQWANQPQHF
d_gene: .; v_gene: TRBV6-1; j_gene: TRBJ2-3; abundance: .; CDR3nt: TGTGCCAGCGATGACGGGGTCTTCACAGATACGCAGTATTTT; CDR3aa: CASDDGVFTDTQYF
d_gene: TRBD2; v_gene: TRBV7-9; j_gene: TRBJ2-1; abundance: .; CDR3nt: TGTGCCAGCAGCTTAGGGGAAAGCGGGAGGAATGAGCAGTTCTTC; CDR3aa: CASSLGESGRNEQFF
d_gene: .; v_gene: TRBV19; j_gene: TRBJ2-5; abundance: .; CDR3nt: TGTGCCAGTAGTATACCTAGCCTAACGGGGGCTGGGGAGACCCAGTACTTC; CDR3aa: CASSIPSLTGAGETQYF
d_gene: .; v_gene: TRBV6-5; j_gene: TRBJ2-7; abundance: .; CDR3nt: TGTGCCAGCAGTAGCCGCGAGGTCCTATACGAGCAGTACTTC; CDR3aa: CASSSREVLYEQYF
d_gene: TRBD1; v_gene: TRBV14; j_gene: TRBJ2-7; abundance: once; CDR3nt: TGTGCCAGCAGCCGGGACAGTACGTTTTACGAGCAGTACTTC; CDR3aa: CASSRDSTFYEQYF
d_gene: TRBD2; v_gene: TRBV7-8; j_gene: TRBJ2-1; abundance: once; CDR3nt: TGTGCCAGCAGCTTAGGAGGGGGGACTAGCGGGAGGACTGAGCAGTTCTTC; CDR3aa: CASSLGGGTSGRTEQFF
d_gene: .; v_gene: TRBV28; j_gene: TRBJ1-3; abundance: .; CDR3nt: TGTGCCAGCAGTTTGGGGAGCTCTGGAAACACCATATATTTT; CDR3aa: CASSLGSSGNTIYF
d_gene: .; v_gene: TRBV13; j_gene: TRBJ2-1; abundance: once; CDR3nt: TGTGCCAGCAGCTTAGTAGGGAATGAGCAGTTCTTC; CDR3aa: CASSLVGNEQFF
d_gene: .; v_gene: TRBV4-3; j_gene: TRBJ2-7; abundance: once; CDR3nt: TGCGCCAGCAGCGCGGGGAGTCCCTACGAGCAGTACTTC; CDR3aa: CASSAGSPYEQYF
d_gene: .; v_gene: TRBV20-1; j_gene: TRBJ2-2; abundance: .; CDR3nt: TGCAGTGCTTATGGTCCCGGGGAGCTGTTTTTT; CDR3aa: CSAYGPGELFF
d_gene: .; v_gene: TRBV9; j_gene: TRBJ2-1; abundance: .; CDR3nt: TGTGCCAGCAGCGTAGGGTTGGCAGGTAGCTCCTACAATGAGCAGTTCTTC; CDR3aa: CASSVGLAGSSYNEQFF
d_gene: .; v_gene: TRBV6-5; j_gene: TRBJ2-7; abundance: .; CDR3nt: TGTGCCAACCCCTTTCGGGGCACGACCTACGAGCAGTACTTC; CDR3aa: CANPFRGTTYEQYF
d_gene: .; v_gene: TRBV7-2; j_gene: TRBJ2-2; abundance: .; CDR3nt: TGTGCCAGCAGCTTTGGCGGCAGCGGTACCGGGGAGCTGTTTTTT; CDR3aa: CASSFGGSGTGELFF
d_gene: TRBD2; v_gene: TRBV18; j_gene: TRBJ2-1; abundance: .; CDR3nt: TGTGCCAGCTCATCTTCTAGCGGAGCCAACAATGAGCAGTTCTTC; CDR3aa: CASSSSSGANNEQFF
d_gene: .; v_gene: TRBV19; j_gene: TRBJ1-5; abundance: .; CDR3nt: TGTGCCAGTAGTATAGGGCCTAAGGGGGGGGGCAATCAGCCCCAGCATTTT; CDR3aa: CASSIGPKGGGNQPQHF
d_gene: TRBD2; v_gene: TRBV2; j_gene: TRBJ2-5; abundance: .; CDR3nt: TGTGCCAGCAGTAAGGGACTAGCGGGAGGGCTGGAGACCCAGTACTTC; CDR3aa: CASSKGLAGGLETQYF
d_gene: .; v_gene: TRBV18; j_gene: TRBJ1-6; abundance: .; CDR3nt: TGTGCCAGCTCAGAGGGTACGAATTCACCCCTCCACTTT; CDR3aa: CASSEGTNSPLHF
d_gene: .; v_gene: TRBV7-2; j_gene: TRBJ2-7; abundance: .; CDR3nt: TGTGCCAGCAGCTTAGTTGGGGGGGCACGGGAGCAGTACTTC; CDR3aa: CASSLVGGAREQYF
d_gene: .; v_gene: TRBV6-6; j_gene: TRBJ1-4; abundance: once; CDR3nt: TGTGCCAGCAGTTACTCGGTGACATCTGAAAAACTGTTTTTT; CDR3aa: CASSYSVTSEKLFF
d_gene: .; v_gene: TRBV18; j_gene: TRBJ1-5; abundance: .; CDR3nt: TGTGCCAGCTCCGAACAGATTAGCAATCAGCCCCAGCATTTT; CDR3aa: CASSEQISNQPQHF
d_gene: .; v_gene: TRBV6-5; j_gene: TRBJ2-3; abundance: .; CDR3nt: TGTGCCAGCAGCGTGGGAGGGGGAGATACGCAGTATTTT; CDR3aa: CASSVGGGDTQYF
d_gene: TRBD1; v_gene: TRBV5-5; j_gene: TRBJ1-1; abundance: .; CDR3nt: TGTGCCAGCAGCCGGGGACAGTCGAACACTGAAGCTTTCTTT; CDR3aa: CASSRGQSNTEAFF
d_gene: .; v_gene: TRBV2; j_gene: TRBJ1-4; abundance: .; CDR3nt: TGTGCCAGCAGCCTATTGGGGAACGAGAATGAAAAACTGTTTTTT; CDR3aa: CASSLLGNENEKLFF
d_gene: .; v_gene: TRBV29-1; j_gene: TRBJ1-1; abundance: .; CDR3nt: TGCAGCGTTGTCCCGGGAACTGAAGCTTTCTTT; CDR3aa: CSVVPGTEAFF
d_gene: .; v_gene: TRBV6-1; j_gene: TRBJ2-7; abundance: .; CDR3nt: TGTGCCAGCAGTGAAGGACTACAGGGCTACGAGCAGTACTTC; CDR3aa: CASSEGLQGYEQYF
d_gene: .; v_gene: TRBV19; j_gene: TRBJ1-1; abundance: .; CDR3nt: TGTGCCAGTAGTAAAAACCTAAATTTGAACACTGAAGCTTTCTTT; CDR3aa: CASSKNLNLNTEAFF
d_gene: .; v_gene: TRBV7-9; j_gene: TRBJ2-7; abundance: few; CDR3nt: TGTGCCAGCAGCTTAGTAGTCAGACCCTACGAGCAGTACTTC; CDR3aa: CASSLVVRPYEQYF
d_gene: .; v_gene: TRBV18; j_gene: TRBJ2-7; abundance: .; CDR3nt: TGTGCCAGCTCACCCTCCGGCAGGCCATCTTACGAGCAGTACTTC; CDR3aa: CASSPSGRPSYEQYF
d_gene: TRBD1; v_gene: TRBV19; j_gene: TRBJ2-3; abundance: .; CDR3nt: TGTGCCAGTAGACAGGGGGTGTCGGGCACAGATACGCAGTATTTT; CDR3aa: CASRQGVSGTDTQYF
d_gene: .; v_gene: TRBV19; j_gene: TRBJ2-7; abundance: .; CDR3nt: TGTGCCAGTAGTAACCCAGGGGAGATGCTCGAGCAGTACTTC; CDR3aa: CASSNPGEMLEQYF
d_gene: .; v_gene: TRBV19; j_gene: TRBJ1-4; abundance: .; CDR3nt: TGTGCCAGTAGTATAACTGCAACTAATGAAAAACTGTTTTTT; CDR3aa: CASSITATNEKLFF
d_gene: TRBD1; v_gene: TRBV7-6; j_gene: TRBJ2-7; abundance: .; CDR3nt: TGTGCCAGCAGCTTAGAGGCCGGGACAGCATACGAGCAGTACTTC; CDR3aa: CASSLEAGTAYEQYF
d_gene: .; v_gene: TRBV5-1; j_gene: TRBJ2-2; abundance: .; CDR3nt: TGCGCCAGCAGCTTGGAGGGCGGGGAGCTGTTTTTT; CDR3aa: CASSLEGGELFF